The 9 T cell receptor beta chains below all came from one sample that was sequenced in a study of neoadjuvant anti-PD-1 for oral cavity cancer. Libraries were prepared by immunoSEQ multiplex PCR; TCRdb keeps only in-frame clonotypes and omits some of them. The sample records 15,000 to 20,000 clones, about 61% being singletons. The specimen comprised PBMCs, sampled before nivolumab (anti-PD-1) treatment. Every receptor here comes from a person aged 35-79 years with oral cavity squamous cell carcinoma.

The rearrangement links TRBV7-9 to TRBJ2-5; 11 bases map to TRBD2. This CDR3 has 15 residues. Per the germline V gene, CDR1 is SEHNR and CDR2 is FQNEAQ (reference sequence). The V and J ends lost 6 bases and 2 bases, in that order; junction bases with no gene match: 5. CDR3 in DNA: TGTGCCAGCAGTCAAGGGACTAGCGGACAAGAGACCCAGTACTTC. Translating gives CASSQGTSGQETQYF.

This clone was counted a single time. The V gene is TRBV9, the J gene TRBJ2-3, with 16 bases that match TRBD2. This CDR3 comprises 16 residues. V lost 4 bases, J lost 4 bases, and 3 bases stayed unmatched. Germline CDR1 is SGDLS and CDR2 is YYNGEE. The DNA for the CDR3 is TGTGCCAGCAGCCCCGGGACTAGCGGGAGGGCAGATACGCAGTATTTT. It is translated as CASSPGTSGRADTQYF.

The V call is TRBV27, the J call TRBJ2-1; the match to TRBD2 covers 7 bases. This CDR3 has 15 amino acids. Germline lookup yields CDR1 MNHEY and CDR2 SMNVEV (reference sequence). The junction had 4 bases not matched to a gene; V was cut back by 2 bases and J by 3 bases. The CDR3 region is CASSLGIAGYNEQFF. The CDR3 region has the DNA TGTGCCAGCAGTTTAGGAATAGCGGGCTACAATGAGCAGTTCTTC.

This chain links TRBV6-6 with TRBJ2-3; no clear D. Germline V gene data show CDR1 as MNHNY and CDR2 as SVGAGI (reference sequence). The V end was cut by 2 bases, the J end by 6 bases, with 3 bases between. The CDR3 is 11 residues long. In nucleotides, the CDR3 is TGTGCCAGCAGTTACGCGGATACGCAGTATTTT. As protein: CASSYADTQYF.

Turning to this clone: One end of the junction does not line up with germline, which may come from a read error. The rearrangement uses TRBV11-2 and TRBJ2-5; unclear D gene. The CDR3 contains 14 residues. Germline V gene sequence: CDR1 SGHAT, CDR2 FQNNGV. As DNA, the CDR3 is TGTGCCAGCACCTTAGAATGGGTGCGAGAGACCCAGTACTTC. Translated: CASTLEWVRETQYF.

This clone was counted between two and nine times. The chain is built from TRBV6-1 and TRBJ2-1; 8 nucleotides match TRBD2. The CDR3 covers 15 residues. Trimming took 4 bases from V and 6 from J; bases not matched to a gene: 8. The germline V gene encodes CDR1 MNHNS and CDR2 SASEGT. The CDR3: CASSGTSSSPNEQFF. CDR3 in DNA: TGTGCCAGCAGTGGGACTAGCAGTTCGCCCAATGAGCAGTTCTTC.

The V call is TRBV7-8, the J call TRBJ1-5, with D hard to call. The CDR3 is 12 residues long. Between the trimmed V and J ends, which lost 1 base and 11 bases, there was a span of 9 bases. Germline CDR1 and CDR2: SGHVS and FQNEAQ. The CDR3 nucleotides are TGTGCCAGCAGCTTAGGAACAGCAGCCCAGCATTTT. This translates into CASSLGTAAQHF.

The chain combines TRBV6-5 with TRBJ1-4; TRBD1 matches at 11 bases. Germline values: CDR1 MNHEY, CDR2 SVGAGI. There are 14 residues in the CDR3. The V gene end was trimmed by 7 bases and the J gene end by 7 bases; junction bases not matched to a gene: 5. This chain's CDR3 is CASKGGTGGEKLFF. CDR3 nucleotide sequence: TGTGCCAGCAAGGGTGGGACAGGGGGTGAAAAACTGTTTTTT.

This chain links TRBV5-4 with TRBJ2-1; 9 bases line up with TRBD1. Germline V lookup: CDR1 SGHNT, CDR2 YYREEE (reference sequence). CDR3 length equals 16 residues. The V and J ends lost 4 bases and 4 bases, in that order; junction bases with no gene match: 9. The CDR3 spells CASSKDGQGLYNEQFF. DNA of the CDR3: TGTGCCAGCAGCAAGGATGGACAGGGGCTTTACAATGAGCAGTTCTTC.